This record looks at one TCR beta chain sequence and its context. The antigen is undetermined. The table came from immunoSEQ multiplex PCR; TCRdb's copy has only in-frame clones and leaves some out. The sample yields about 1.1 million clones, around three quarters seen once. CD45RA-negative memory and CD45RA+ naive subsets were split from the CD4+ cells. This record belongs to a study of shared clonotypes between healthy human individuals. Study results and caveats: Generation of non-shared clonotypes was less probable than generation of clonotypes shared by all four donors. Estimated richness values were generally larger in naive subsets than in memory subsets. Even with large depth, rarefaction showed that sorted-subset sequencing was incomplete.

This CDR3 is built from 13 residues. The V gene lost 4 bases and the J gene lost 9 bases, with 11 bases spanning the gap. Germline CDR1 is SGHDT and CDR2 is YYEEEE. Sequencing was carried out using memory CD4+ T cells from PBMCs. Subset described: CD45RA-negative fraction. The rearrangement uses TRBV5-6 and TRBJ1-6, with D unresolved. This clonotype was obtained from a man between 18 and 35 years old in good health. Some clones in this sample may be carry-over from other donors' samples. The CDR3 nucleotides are TGTGCCAGCAGCCTGGAGGTACTTTCACCCCTCCACTTT. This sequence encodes CASSLEVLSPLHF.